The T cell receptor beta chain under discussion was sequenced for a study of cytomegalovirus exposure and HLA in healthy donors. Study information: Of 398 genotyped donors, 70% to 85% clustered with self-reported Caucasian donors. Findings of the study overall: The listing of roughly 160 TCR beta chains classed them as cytomegalovirus-associated. HLA alleles were associated with 17,000 or so TCR beta sequences in a later analysis at 0.05 false discovery rate.

The PCR made use of 60 Vbeta and 13 Jbeta primers. Profiled with immunoSEQ multiplex PCR; TCRdb holds only in-frame clones, not every one. The table includes around 130,000 clones, around 83% detected once. Notes on this clone: Its specificity is not known.

The CDR3 runs 16 residues. Trimming cost V 3 bases and J 2 bases; bases outside gene matches: 3. CDR1 is LNHDA and CDR2 is SQIVND in the germline V gene (reference sequence). At the time of sampling, donors were nominally healthy, though unrecorded immune exposures were likely. The clonotype was recovered from a woman under 30 in good health and CMV-seropositive. The sequencing input was PBMCs. V and J are TRBV19 and TRBJ2-3; 12 nucleotides agree with TRBD2. This chain's CDR3 is CASSMTSGGFTDTQYF. CDR3 coding DNA: TGTGCCAGTAGTATGACTAGCGGGGGCTTCACAGATACGCAGTATTTT.